These T cell receptor beta chains were read from a single sample in a study of T cell changes during pregnancy in multiple sclerosis. This table comes from immunoSEQ multiplex PCR, and its TCRdb copy is limited to in-frame clones, with some not included. Of 95,000 to 150,000 clones in the sample, approximately 95% were seen once. The sequencing used peripheral blood, collected before pregnancy. All receptors derive from a female donor with multiple sclerosis, enrolled in a pregnancy study. Both conserved end residues are part of each CDR3. Each record gives: V gene, D gene, clone size, J gene, CDR3 DNA, CDR3 protein. A D gene is named only where the DNA matches it firmly. Part of the rows lack a size; the others show once, few, many or a class for expanded clones.

v_call: TRBV9
d_call: TRBD2
clone_size: NA
j_call: TRBJ2-1
cdr3_nt: TGTGCCAGCAGCGTAGGCCGACTAGCGGGGTACCACAATGAGCAGTTCTTC
cdr3_aa: CASSVGRLAGYHNEQFF

v_call: TRBV27
d_call: NA
clone_size: NA
j_call: TRBJ2-2
cdr3_nt: TGTGCCAGCAGTTTCAGGAGGGGCGAGACCGGGGAGCTGTTTTTT
cdr3_aa: CASSFRRGETGELFF

v_call: TRBV7-8
d_call: NA
clone_size: NA
j_call: TRBJ2-1
cdr3_nt: TGTGCCAGCAGCTCGACAGGTGATACTACTGAGCAGTTCTTC
cdr3_aa: CASSSTGDTTEQFF

v_call: TRBV9
d_call: NA
clone_size: NA
j_call: TRBJ2-3
cdr3_nt: TGTGCCAGCAGCGTAGGTCCTAGTTTCACAGATACGCAGTATTTT
cdr3_aa: CASSVGPSFTDTQYF

v_call: TRBV7-9
d_call: NA
clone_size: once
j_call: TRBJ2-1
cdr3_nt: TGTGCCAGCAGCCCCTACCGGGACTTCTTAAATGAGCAGTTCTTC
cdr3_aa: CASSPYRDFLNEQFF

v_call: TRBV11-3
d_call: NA
clone_size: NA
j_call: TRBJ1-1
cdr3_nt: TGTGCCAGCAGCTTAGGGGGGAGGACTGAAGCTTTCTTT
cdr3_aa: CASSLGGRTEAFF

v_call: TRBV10-3
d_call: NA
clone_size: NA
j_call: TRBJ1-2
cdr3_nt: TGTGCCATCGCTGAGCGGGGGGACTATGGCTACACCTTC
cdr3_aa: CAIAERGDYGYTF

v_call: TRBV5-4
d_call: TRBD2
clone_size: NA
j_call: TRBJ2-1
cdr3_nt: TGTGCCAGCAGCGCGGGATCTAGCGGAGCCTACAATGAGCAGTTCTTC
cdr3_aa: CASSAGSSGAYNEQFF

v_call: TRBV30
d_call: NA
clone_size: NA
j_call: TRBJ1-4
cdr3_nt: TGTGCCTGGAGAAGACAGTTGGGGAATGAAAAACTGTTTTTT
cdr3_aa: CAWRRQLGNEKLFF

v_call: TRBV28
d_call: TRBD1
clone_size: NA
j_call: TRBJ2-3
cdr3_nt: TGTGCCAGCAGTTACCGGGCGGACAGGGGGACAGATACGCAGTATTTT
cdr3_aa: CASSYRADRGTDTQYF

v_call: TRBV7-8
d_call: TRBD1
clone_size: NA
j_call: TRBJ1-2
cdr3_nt: TGTGCCAGCAGACCTAACCTGGACAGGGGAGATGGCTACACCTTC
cdr3_aa: CASRPNLDRGDGYTF

v_call: TRBV19
d_call: NA
clone_size: few
j_call: TRBJ1-5
cdr3_nt: TGTGCCAGTACCCAGGGGTTCAATCAGCCCCAGCATTTT
cdr3_aa: CASTQGFNQPQHF

v_call: TRBV7-9
d_call: NA
clone_size: NA
j_call: TRBJ1-5
cdr3_nt: TGTGCCAGCAGCTTACATCATAATCAGCCCCAGCATTTT
cdr3_aa: CASSLHHNQPQHF

v_call: TRBV28
d_call: NA
clone_size: NA
j_call: TRBJ1-1
cdr3_nt: TGTGCCAGCAGTTTACTCGATAGGAACACTGAAGCTTTCTTT
cdr3_aa: CASSLLDRNTEAFF

v_call: TRBV6-1
d_call: TRBD1
clone_size: NA
j_call: TRBJ2-7
cdr3_nt: TGTGCACACAGGGGGTTGACCTACGAGCAGTACTTC
cdr3_aa: CAHRGLTYEQYF

v_call: TRBV2
d_call: NA
clone_size: NA
j_call: TRBJ2-5
cdr3_nt: TGTGCCGGTGCGTGGACCCCAGGAGGAACCCAGTACTTC
cdr3_aa: CAGAWTPGGTQYF

v_call: TRBV5-4
d_call: NA
clone_size: once
j_call: TRBJ1-1
cdr3_nt: TGTGCCAGCAGCTCTCAGGTCTGGAACACTGAAGCTTTCTTT
cdr3_aa: CASSSQVWNTEAFF

v_call: TRBV27
d_call: NA
clone_size: NA
j_call: TRBJ2-7
cdr3_nt: TGTGCCAGCAGTCCTTTGTTGGAGGCCTTCAGGCTGGAGCAGTACTTC
cdr3_aa: CASSPLLEAFRLEQYF

v_call: TRBV10-3
d_call: NA
clone_size: NA
j_call: TRBJ1-1
cdr3_nt: TGTGCCATCAGTGAGATGGCCTTGAACACTGAAGCTTTCTTT
cdr3_aa: CAISEMALNTEAFF

v_call: TRBV9
d_call: NA
clone_size: once
j_call: TRBJ1-3
cdr3_nt: TGTGCCAGCAGCGTAGCAGGGGATGGAAACACCATATATTTT
cdr3_aa: CASSVAGDGNTIYF

v_call: TRBV28
d_call: TRBD1
clone_size: NA
j_call: TRBJ1-1
cdr3_nt: TGTGCCAGCAGTTTCTGGACAGGGGCCACCATGAACACTGAAGCTTTCTTT
cdr3_aa: CASSFWTGATMNTEAFF

v_call: TRBV11-2
d_call: TRBD2
clone_size: NA
j_call: TRBJ2-1
cdr3_nt: TGTGCCAGCAGCTTAGAAAGGGCCCCGGGGGGCTCCTACAATGAGCAGTTCTTC
cdr3_aa: CASSLERAPGGSYNEQFF

v_call: TRBV9
d_call: TRBD2
clone_size: NA
j_call: TRBJ2-1
cdr3_nt: TGTGCCAGCAGCGTAATCGCTAGCGGGGCCTACAATGAGCAGTTCTTC
cdr3_aa: CASSVIASGAYNEQFF

v_call: TRBV28
d_call: TRBD2
clone_size: once
j_call: TRBJ2-7
cdr3_nt: TGTGCCAGCAGCCCGGGACTAACTTACGAGCAGTACTTC
cdr3_aa: CASSPGLTYEQYF

v_call: TRBV5-1
d_call: NA
clone_size: NA
j_call: TRBJ1-4
cdr3_nt: TGCGCCAGCAGCTTGGATGGCCATACAGAGGAAAAACTGTTTTTT
cdr3_aa: CASSLDGHTEEKLFF

v_call: TRBV30
d_call: NA
clone_size: NA
j_call: TRBJ1-4
cdr3_nt: TGTGCCTGGAAAGAGAGGGGGGGGGAAAAACTGTTTTTT
cdr3_aa: CAWKERGGEKLFF

v_call: TRBV6-5
d_call: NA
clone_size: once
j_call: TRBJ1-1
cdr3_nt: TGTGCCAGCAGGCGGACGGGAAACACTGAAGCTTTCTTT
cdr3_aa: CASRRTGNTEAFF

v_call: TRBV25-1
d_call: NA
clone_size: once
j_call: TRBJ1-2
cdr3_nt: TGTGCCAGCAGTGAACCAGGGGACAACTATGGCTACACCTTC
cdr3_aa: CASSEPGDNYGYTF

v_call: TRBV7-9
d_call: TRBD2
clone_size: NA
j_call: TRBJ2-1
cdr3_nt: TGTGCCAGCAGCCCGCCCGGAGCGGGGTCCTACAATGAGCAGTTCTTC
cdr3_aa: CASSPPGAGSYNEQFF

v_call: TRBV7-2
d_call: NA
clone_size: NA
j_call: TRBJ1-1
cdr3_nt: TGTGCCAGCAGGTACAGGGTTTCTGAAGCTTTCTTT
cdr3_aa: CASRYRVSEAFF

v_call: TRBV7-9
d_call: TRBD1
clone_size: NA
j_call: TRBJ2-7
cdr3_nt: TGTGCCAGCAGCCCCAAGACAGGGGGGGTCGAGCAGTACTTC
cdr3_aa: CASSPKTGGVEQYF

v_call: TRBV19
d_call: NA
clone_size: NA
j_call: TRBJ1-1
cdr3_nt: TGTGCCAGTAGTATAGGACAAGGGGGATCGAACACTGAAGCTTTCTTT
cdr3_aa: CASSIGQGGSNTEAFF

v_call: TRBV7-8
d_call: NA
clone_size: NA
j_call: TRBJ2-2
cdr3_nt: TGTGCCAGCAGCTTACGGTTTGCTAGCGTAAACACCGGGGAGCTGTTTTTT
cdr3_aa: CASSLRFASVNTGELFF

v_call: TRBV5-6
d_call: NA
clone_size: NA
j_call: TRBJ1-2
cdr3_nt: TGTGCCAGCAGCCCCCGGGGCGGGGACTATGGCTACACCTTC
cdr3_aa: CASSPRGGDYGYTF

v_call: TRBV19
d_call: TRBD2
clone_size: once
j_call: TRBJ2-1
cdr3_nt: TGTGCCAGTAGTATAGCTCGAGGACTAGCGGGGCCCAATGAGCAGTTCTTC
cdr3_aa: CASSIARGLAGPNEQFF

v_call: TRBV7-2
d_call: NA
clone_size: once
j_call: TRBJ1-1
cdr3_nt: TGTGCCAGCAGCTTATGGCGCGGGCGCACTGAAGCTTTCTTT
cdr3_aa: CASSLWRGRTEAFF

v_call: TRBV10-3
d_call: NA
clone_size: NA
j_call: TRBJ2-7
cdr3_nt: TGTGCCATCAGGGGGGCATACGAGCAGTACTTC
cdr3_aa: CAIRGAYEQYF

v_call: TRBV6-1
d_call: NA
clone_size: NA
j_call: TRBJ1-1
cdr3_nt: TGTGCCAGCAGTAGGGGGGGGAACACTGAAGCTTTCTTT
cdr3_aa: CASSRGGNTEAFF

v_call: TRBV28
d_call: TRBD2
clone_size: NA
j_call: TRBJ2-2
cdr3_nt: TGTGCCAGTAAGCGGGAGTTATATGGGGAGCTGTTTTTT
cdr3_aa: CASKRELYGELFF

v_call: TRBV10-3
d_call: NA
clone_size: NA
j_call: TRBJ1-6
cdr3_nt: TGTGCCATCAGTGAGTCGAACCAGGGTGACGGATCACCCCTCCACTTT
cdr3_aa: CAISESNQGDGSPLHF

v_call: TRBV11-2
d_call: TRBD2
clone_size: NA
j_call: TRBJ2-3
cdr3_nt: TGTGCCAGCAGCTTAGGGGCGGGAGGGTTCACAGATACGCAGTATTTT
cdr3_aa: CASSLGAGGFTDTQYF

v_call: TRBV5-5
d_call: NA
clone_size: NA
j_call: TRBJ2-1
cdr3_nt: TGTGCCAGCAGCCGGTTGGGCGCGGGGATCTCCTACAATGAGCAGTTCTTC
cdr3_aa: CASSRLGAGISYNEQFF

v_call: TRBV2
d_call: NA
clone_size: NA
j_call: TRBJ2-7
cdr3_nt: TGTGCCAGCAGCATCTCTCCGATGGCCGAGCAGTACTTC
cdr3_aa: CASSISPMAEQYF

v_call: TRBV18
d_call: TRBD2
clone_size: NA
j_call: TRBJ2-1
cdr3_nt: TGTGCCAGCTCACCACGTAGCGGGAGAAACTCTAATGAGCAGTTCTTC
cdr3_aa: CASSPRSGRNSNEQFF

v_call: TRBV27
d_call: TRBD1
clone_size: NA
j_call: TRBJ2-7
cdr3_nt: TGTGCCAGCAGTTCAACAGGGGGCGCGACCTACGAGCAGTACTTC
cdr3_aa: CASSSTGGATYEQYF

v_call: TRBV27
d_call: NA
clone_size: NA
j_call: TRBJ1-5
cdr3_nt: TGTGCCAGCAGTTTGGGAACAGGGTGGCAGCCCCAGCATTTT
cdr3_aa: CASSLGTGWQPQHF

v_call: TRBV7-9
d_call: TRBD1
clone_size: NA
j_call: TRBJ1-1
cdr3_nt: TGTGCCAGCAGCTTCGACAGGGGGACTGAAGCTTTCTTT
cdr3_aa: CASSFDRGTEAFF

v_call: TRBV9
d_call: TRBD2
clone_size: NA
j_call: TRBJ2-5
cdr3_nt: TGTGCCAGCAGTGGTCTAGCGGGGGGTATGAAGACCCAGTACTTC
cdr3_aa: CASSGLAGGMKTQYF

v_call: TRBV30
d_call: TRBD1
clone_size: NA
j_call: TRBJ1-1
cdr3_nt: TGTGCCTGGAGCCGACAGGGTGACACTGAAGCTTTCTTT
cdr3_aa: CAWSRQGDTEAFF

v_call: TRBV15
d_call: NA
clone_size: NA
j_call: TRBJ1-3
cdr3_nt: TGTGCCACCAGCAAAAGAACAGGGACTGGAAACACCATATATTTT
cdr3_aa: CATSKRTGTGNTIYF

v_call: TRBV6-1
d_call: TRBD1
clone_size: NA
j_call: TRBJ1-2
cdr3_nt: TGTGCCAGCAGTCGTGCGGCAGGGGGAATGGGGGGCTACACCTTC
cdr3_aa: CASSRAAGGMGGYTF

v_call: TRBV6-1
d_call: NA
clone_size: NA
j_call: TRBJ1-5
cdr3_nt: TGTGCCAGCAGTGAAGGGCAGAAACAGCCCCAGCATTTT
cdr3_aa: CASSEGQKQPQHF

v_call: TRBV5-4
d_call: NA
clone_size: NA
j_call: TRBJ2-3
cdr3_nt: TGTGCCAGCAGCTTGGGGCTCGCCACCACAGATACGCAGTATTTT
cdr3_aa: CASSLGLATTDTQYF

v_call: TRBV29-1
d_call: NA
clone_size: NA
j_call: TRBJ2-2
cdr3_nt: TGCAGCGTCGCGGGACAGCACAACACCGGGGAGCTGTTTTTT
cdr3_aa: CSVAGQHNTGELFF

v_call: TRBV19
d_call: TRBD2
clone_size: NA
j_call: TRBJ2-1
cdr3_nt: TGTGCCAGTAGTATGGGGACTAGCGGGAAGGGTGAGCAGTTCTTC
cdr3_aa: CASSMGTSGKGEQFF

v_call: TRBV5-4
d_call: NA
clone_size: NA
j_call: TRBJ2-1
cdr3_nt: TGTGCCAGCAGCCCTCGAGGGCGCTCCTACAATGAGCAGTTCTTC
cdr3_aa: CASSPRGRSYNEQFF

v_call: TRBV7-3
d_call: TRBD1
clone_size: NA
j_call: TRBJ2-2
cdr3_nt: TGTGCCAGCAGCCGGGACAGTGGGAACACCGGGGAGCTGTTTTTT
cdr3_aa: CASSRDSGNTGELFF

v_call: TRBV6-1
d_call: TRBD1
clone_size: once
j_call: TRBJ2-2
cdr3_nt: TGTGCCAGCGGTGGGGCCTTGGACAGGGGGCCCACCGGGGAGCTGTTTTTT
cdr3_aa: CASGGALDRGPTGELFF

v_call: TRBV4-1
d_call: TRBD2
clone_size: NA
j_call: TRBJ2-7
cdr3_nt: TGCGCCAGCAGCCAAGGTCTAGCGGGAGTCGGCGAGCAGTACTTC
cdr3_aa: CASSQGLAGVGEQYF

v_call: TRBV6-4
d_call: TRBD2
clone_size: NA
j_call: TRBJ2-7
cdr3_nt: TGTGCCAGCATTTGGGACTCGAGGACTAGCGGGAGAAGGTACGAGCAGTACTTC
cdr3_aa: CASIWDSRTSGRRYEQYF